In this sample, the clone carrying this TCR beta chain turned up a few times. Its specificity is not known. The sample comes from a study of shared clonotypes between healthy human individuals. Study in general: CD8 memory received one plate per donor, CD8 naive two, CD4 memory three and CD4 naive three.

General study results and limits: Richness estimates generally favored naive over memory subsets. The generation probabilities recorded for non-shared clonotypes fell below those of clonotypes shared by all four donors.

Produced via immunoSEQ multiplex PCR; TCRdb's table is partial and in-frame only. Of hundreds of thousands of clones detected, 55% to 85% appear once; the ten largest clones hold roughly 1.9%. What was sequenced was memory CD4+ T cells sorted from blood. Subset specified: CD45RA-negative fraction. The sequence was obtained from a woman between 25 and 40 years old in good health.

Here the CDR3 DNA reads TGTGCCAGCAGCCCTCCAAGGACAGGGGAAAGCTCCTACGAGCAGTACTTC. Translating gives CASSPPRTGESSYEQYF. The chain uses TRBV13 and TRBJ2-7; 9 nucleotides align to TRBD1. V trimming: 5 bases; J trimming: 0 bases; junction bases outside the gene matches: 11. Germline-derived CDR1 and CDR2 are PRHDT and FYEKMQ (reference sequence). This CDR3 region has 17 residues.